The clone carrying this TCR beta chain was seen at least ten times. Antigen specificity is unknown. The data were taken from a study of response to subunit inactivated influenza vaccine. TCRdb recomputed calls from the RT-PCR reads with MiXCR, one row per CDR3 protein. The sample consists of almost 250,000 distinct CDR3 sequences, 9.5% to 15% of them appearing once. Per germline, CDR1 LGHNA and CDR2 YNFKEQ. This CDR3 region has 14 residues. V lost 3 bases and J lost 10, with 15 bases in between. Overall study findings and caveats: A suggestion made by the authors is that each seasonal influenza vaccination recruits few new T cells.

The genes are TRBV4-2 and TRBJ1-4; unclear D gene. The sequencing used non-naive T cells sorted from PBMCs, collected approximately 15 days before vaccination. This TCR was sampled from a man between 50 and 59 years old who received an inactivated influenza vaccine. As DNA, the CDR3 is TGTGCCAGCAGCCAGGGTTACGGTCCTGGAAAACTGTTTTTT. Translation: CASSQGYGPGKLFF.